The sequence of this TCR beta chain was determined in a study of T cells in Graves' hyperthyroidism and ophthalmopathy. At least ten counts were recorded for this clonotype. From germline, CDR1 is MDHEN and CDR2 SYDVKM. The CDR3 is 12 amino acids. Trimming pared 6 bases from V and 7 bases from J, leaving 10 bases between. The CDR3 regions of TCR beta were amplified from RNA transcripts. First-round RT-PCR of the TCR CDR3 relied on the HTBI primer set. Via MiXCR, TCRdb re-called the multiplex PCR reads, giving one row per CDR3 protein. The data contain approximately 870,000 distinct CDR3 sequences, 38% of them singletons.

The V gene is TRBV28, the J gene TRBJ1-5; D unclear. The TCR comes from a man aged 18 to 29 with Graves' hyperthyroidism. Specimen: blood. The CDR3 sequence is CASSLVGQPQHF. The DNA for the CDR3 is TGTGCCAGCAGCTTGGTTGGGCAGCCCCAGCATTTT. The whole variable domain, filled in from reference TRBV28 and TRBJ1-5, reads DVKVTQSSRYLVKRTGEKVFLECVQDMDHENMFWYRQDPGLGLRLIYFSYDVKMKEKGDIPEGYSVSREKKERFSLILESASTNQTSMYLCASSLVGQPQHFGDGTRLSIL.